The 8 T cell receptor beta chains in this list originate from one sample, sequenced in a study of prognosis after radiotherapy for stage I lung cancer. By two-round multiplex PCR, the TCR beta CDR3 was amplified from genomic DNA. The use of primers specific to each TRBV and TRBJ gene characterized first-round PCR. TCRdb re-analysed the multiplex PCR reads in MiXCR, keeping a single row per CDR3 protein. In the table there are 15,000 to 20,000 distinct CDR3 sequences, roughly 28% of which are singletons. The sequencing here drew on PBMCs, taken before or after stereotactic body radiation therapy (not recorded which). These TCRs come from a donor over 45 with non-small cell lung cancer.

This clonotype was recorded many times. The rearrangement uses TRBV29-1 and TRBJ1-1; the match to TRBD1 covers 9 bases. The germline CDR1 and CDR2 sequences are SQVTM and ANQGSEA. This CDR3 is built from 14 residues. J gave up 0 bases and V 1 base, and 0 bases lay outside the gene matches. The CDR3 region is CSVEGDRVNTEAFF. DNA for the CDR3: TGCAGCGTTGAAGGGGACAGGGTGAACACTGAAGCTTTCTTT.

With respect to this clonotype: Compared with germline, one end of the junction differs, possibly owing to a read error. This rearrangement joins TRBV4-1 to TRBJ1-2; D is ambiguous. The CDR3 has 13 amino acids. Germline CDR1 and CDR2: MGHRA and YSYEKL. CDR3 region: CASSLDGNYVYTF. The CDR3 bases are TGCGCCAGCAGCCTTGACGGTAACTATGTCTACACCTTC.

This clonotype was seen repeatedly, ten times or more. The rearrangement uses TRBV3-1 and TRBJ2-2, with 10 bases that match TRBD2. In germline, CDR1 is LGHDT, CDR2 YNNKEL (reference sequence). V dropped 3 bases and J dropped 5; count of bases not matched to a gene: 12. There are 18 residues in the CDR3. CDR3 region: CASSQRTPLAGVTGELFF. The CDR3 region has the DNA TGTGCCAGCAGCCAGAGGACGCCCCTAGCGGGAGTTACCGGGGAGCTGTTTTTT.

The table lists this clonotype with many counts. V and J are TRBV3-1 and TRBJ2-7; 7 positions match TRBD1. V lost 2 bases and J lost 2; bases outside the gene matches: 0. This CDR3 is 13 amino acids long. Germline CDR1 and CDR2: LGHDT and YNNKEL (reference sequence). In DNA form, the CDR3 reads TGTGCCAGCAGCCAAACAGGGGCCTACGAGCAGTACTTC. The encoded protein is CASSQTGAYEQYF.

The table lists this clonotype with many counts. V and J are TRBV24-1 and TRBJ2-2; D remains ambiguous. The CDR3 sequence is 16 residues long. The germline V gene encodes CDR1 KGHDR and CDR2 SFDVKD. Trimming shortened V by 2 bases and J by 1 base, and 10 bases separated the two germline ends. CDR3 in DNA: TGTGCCACCAGTGATTATGGGAAAGGGAACACCGGGGAGCTGTTTTTT. It is translated as CATSDYGKGNTGELFF.

Many counts were recorded for this clonotype. V is TRBV30 and J is TRBJ2-3; 9 bases are a match to TRBD2. The CDR3 extends over 17 amino acids. CDR1 is GTSNPN and CDR2 is SVGIG in the germline V gene (reference sequence). J was trimmed by 1 base and V by 0 bases; bases with no gene match: 8. The CDR3 DNA is TGTGCCTGGAGTGTACCCTCAGCGGGAGGAGGCACAGATACGCAGTATTTT. This codes for CAWSVPSAGGGTDTQYF.

A word on this clonotype: A far bigger clonotype differs at one base, so this is likely a read error. J is TRBJ1-6 and V is TRBV6-1; TRBD1 agrees at 9 bases. Germline V gives CDR1 MNHNS, CDR2 SASEGT. CDR3 length: 19 amino acids. The DNA of the CDR3 is TGTGCCAGCAGTTACCTTCCGAAACTAGACAGGGGGTATAATTCACCCCTCCAATTT. It encodes CASSYLPKLDRGYNSPLQF.

This clonotype has a count of ten or more. This chain connects TRBV20-1 to TRBJ2-5; D is unclear. Germline CDR1 reads DFQATT; CDR2 reads SNEGSKA (reference sequence). This CDR3 has 12 amino acids. V dropped 4 bases and J dropped 1 base, with 7 bases sitting between them. CDR3 nucleotide sequence: TGCAGTGCTAAGGGTAGCCAAGAGACCCAGTACTTC. Its translation is CSAKGSQETQYF.